Listed below are T cell receptor beta chains from one sample, sequenced in a study of T cell repertoires in ileal Crohn's disease. Clones were sequenced by immunoSEQ multiplex PCR, and TCRdb holds only the in-frame ones, with some missing. The sample has some 8,200 clones, approximately 96% seen once; the top ten hold roughly 0.2%. Sequencing was performed on ileal tissue. The receptors shown here come from an adult with Crohn's disease. Both conserved end residues are part of each CDR3. D genes are given only for firm matches. Size values are once, few and many counts, or a class for expanded clones, and some rows have none.

size: -; V: TRBV11-2; length: 14; J: TRBJ1-1; D: -; DNA: TGTGCCAGCAGCTTCAGACCAGGGTACACTGAAGCTTTCTTT; CDR3: CASSFRPGYTEAFF
size: once; V: TRBV6-5; length: 13; J: TRBJ2-7; D: -; DNA: TGTGCCAGCAAGGACAGAGCAACCTACGAGCAGTACTTC; CDR3: CASKDRATYEQYF
size: -; V: TRBV7-9; length: 15; J: TRBJ1-1; D: TRBD1; DNA: TGTGCCAGCAGTCCGCCCGGGACAGTAAACACTGAAGCTTTCTTT; CDR3: CASSPPGTVNTEAFF
size: -; V: TRBV6-6; length: 15; J: TRBJ2-3; D: TRBD1; DNA: TGTGCCAGTACCGACAGGGGGGTGGGCACAGATACGCAGTATTTT; CDR3: CASTDRGVGTDTQYF
size: -; V: TRBV4-1; length: 17; J: TRBJ2-1; D: TRBD1; DNA: TGCGCCAGCAGCCAAGAATCGGACAGGGGGCCAGGCAATGAGCAGTTCTTC; CDR3: CASSQESDRGPGNEQFF
size: -; V: TRBV7-2; length: 14; J: TRBJ1-2; D: -; DNA: TGTGCCAGCAGCCTGGGGGCAGGGTTGAGAGGCTACACCTTC; CDR3: CASSLGAGLRGYTF
size: -; V: TRBV5-1; length: 16; J: TRBJ2-1; D: TRBD2; DNA: TGCGCCAGCAGCTTGGCGGAGGCTAGCGGGGGTCATGAGCAGTTCTTC; CDR3: CASSLAEASGGHEQFF
size: -; V: TRBV28; length: 14; J: TRBJ2-5; D: -; DNA: TGTGCCAGCAGCACCAACAGGGTCCGGGAGACCCAGTACTTC; CDR3: CASSTNRVRETQYF
size: -; V: TRBV7-7; length: 15; J: TRBJ2-5; D: -; DNA: TGTGCCAGCAGCTTGACAACGGCAGCACAAGAGACCCAGTACTTC; CDR3: CASSLTTAAQETQYF
size: -; V: TRBV30; length: 16; J: TRBJ1-1; D: TRBD1; DNA: TGTGCCTGGAGTGTACTCTCGGACAGGGGAATTACTGAAGCTTTCTTT; CDR3: CAWSVLSDRGITEAFF
size: -; V: TRBV7-2; length: 13; J: TRBJ1-2; D: TRBD1; DNA: TGTGCCAGCAGCCAACAGGGGGCGGGTGGCTACACCTTC; CDR3: CASSQQGAGGYTF
size: -; V: TRBV5-1; length: 19; J: TRBJ1-3; D: -; DNA: TGCGCCAGCAGCCCCCATGGCCCAGGACAGTTGAGCTCTGGAAACACCATATATTTT; CDR3: CASSPHGPGQLSSGNTIYF
size: -; V: TRBV4-1; length: 15; J: TRBJ1-6; D: TRBD1; DNA: TGCGCCAGCAGCCAAGATTACAGGGGGGAGTCACCCCTCCACTTT; CDR3: CASSQDYRGESPLHF
size: -; V: TRBV19; length: 14; J: TRBJ1-4; D: TRBD1; DNA: TGTGCCAGTACCCACAGGGGGTCTAATGAAAAACTGTTTTTT; CDR3: CASTHRGSNEKLFF
size: -; V: TRBV7-2; length: 14; J: TRBJ1-2; D: TRBD1; DNA: TGTGCCAGCAGCTTACCCCAGGGGGCGGGAGGCTACACCTTC; CDR3: CASSLPQGAGGYTF
size: -; V: TRBV7-2; length: 15; J: TRBJ2-6; D: -; DNA: TGTGCCAGCAGCCTCGCAGGGTCAGGGGCCAACGTCCTGACTTTC; CDR3: CASSLAGSGANVLTF
size: once; V: TRBV6-1; length: 14; J: TRBJ2-3; D: -; DNA: TGTGCCAGCAGTGGGGGGGACGGCACAGATACGCAGTATTTT; CDR3: CASSGGDGTDTQYF
size: -; V: TRBV4-1; length: 17; J: TRBJ1-4; D: -; DNA: TGCGCCAGCAGCCAAACAGGGACGGACGCAACTAATGAAAAACTGTTTTTT; CDR3: CASSQTGTDATNEKLFF
size: -; V: TRBV5-5; length: 15; J: TRBJ2-2; D: TRBD1; DNA: TGTGCCAGCAGCTTGGGGACAGGGAGCACCGGGGAGCTGTTTTTT; CDR3: CASSLGTGSTGELFF
size: few; V: TRBV28; length: 13; J: TRBJ1-1; D: -; DNA: TGTGCCAGCAGTCCCTATGAGAACACTGAAGCTTTCTTT; CDR3: CASSPYENTEAFF
size: -; V: TRBV28; length: 11; J: TRBJ1-1; D: -; DNA: TGTGCCAGCAGTTTCCTCGGTGAAGCTTTCTTT; CDR3: CASSFLGEAFF
size: few; V: TRBV14; length: 16; J: TRBJ1-2; D: -; DNA: TGTGCCAGCAGCCAAGATGTCGCGAGTACTAACTATGGCTACACCTTC; CDR3: CASSQDVASTNYGYTF
size: -; V: TRBV28; length: 14; J: TRBJ1-5; D: -; DNA: TGTGCCAGCAGTGCACAGGGAAGCAATCAGCCCCAGCATTTT; CDR3: CASSAQGSNQPQHF
size: -; V: TRBV7-2; length: 16; J: TRBJ1-6; D: -; DNA: TGTGCCAGCAGCCCTCCCGAGGGGGGGGCGAATTCACCCCTCCACTTT; CDR3: CASSPPEGGANSPLHF
size: -; V: TRBV7-2; length: 16; J: TRBJ2-2; D: -; DNA: TGTGCCAGCAGCTTAGGTCTACCAGGGAACACCGGGGAGCTGTTTTTT; CDR3: CASSLGLPGNTGELFF
size: -; V: TRBV30; length: 15; J: TRBJ1-1; D: TRBD1; DNA: TGTGCCTGGAGAACCCACAGGGGGTCGAACACTGAAGCTTTCTTT; CDR3: CAWRTHRGSNTEAFF
size: -; V: TRBV18; length: 14; J: TRBJ2-1; D: -; DNA: TGTGCCAGCTCACCCACGGCCACTAGCATCGAGCAGTTCTTC; CDR3: CASSPTATSIEQFF
size: once; V: TRBV4-3; length: 16; J: TRBJ2-7; D: -; DNA: TGCGCCAGCAGCCAAGCCTTTACAGGGACGGTGTACGAGCAGTACTTC; CDR3: CASSQAFTGTVYEQYF
size: once; V: TRBV11-2; length: 17; J: TRBJ2-5; D: TRBD1; DNA: TGTGCCAGCAGCTCACTACGCAGGGGGCCCGGTCGGGAGACCCAGTACTTC; CDR3: CASSSLRRGPGRETQYF
size: -; V: TRBV10-3; length: 12; J: TRBJ2-1; D: -; DNA: TGTGCCATCAGTTTCGACATGAATGAGCAGTTCTTC; CDR3: CAISFDMNEQFF
size: -; V: TRBV5-4; length: 16; J: TRBJ2-1; D: TRBD2; DNA: TGTGCCAGCAGCGGGGAGGCTAGCGGAGCCTACAATGAGCAGTTCTTC; CDR3: CASSGEASGAYNEQFF
size: once; V: TRBV28; length: 14; J: TRBJ2-7; D: TRBD1; DNA: TGTGCCAGCAGGCCCCGGGGACAGAGACGCGAGCAGTACTTC; CDR3: CASRPRGQRREQYF
size: -; V: TRBV5-4; length: 13; J: TRBJ1-1; D: TRBD1; DNA: TGTGCCAGCAGCGGGGGACAGGGCACTGAAGCTTTCTTT; CDR3: CASSGGQGTEAFF
size: -; V: TRBV28; length: 12; J: TRBJ1-1; D: TRBD1; DNA: TGTGCCAGCAGTTACAGGGGGCCCGAAGCTTTCTTT; CDR3: CASSYRGPEAFF
size: -; V: TRBV11-3; length: 12; J: TRBJ2-3; D: -; DNA: TGTGCCAGCAGCTTGCGGTCAGATACGCAGTATTTT; CDR3: CASSLRSDTQYF
size: -; V: TRBV30; length: 13; J: TRBJ2-7; D: TRBD2; DNA: TGTGCCTGGAAACTAGCGGGGACCTACGAGCAGTACTTC; CDR3: CAWKLAGTYEQYF
size: -; V: TRBV5-8; length: 14; J: TRBJ1-2; D: -; DNA: TGTGCCAGCAGCTACGTTGCGGGGAACTATGGCTACACCTTC; CDR3: CASSYVAGNYGYTF
size: -; V: TRBV2; length: 13; J: TRBJ1-5; D: -; DNA: TGTGCCAGCACACAGGACAGTTATCAGCCCCAGCATTTT; CDR3: CASTQDSYQPQHF
size: -; V: TRBV19; length: 15; J: TRBJ2-2; D: TRBD1; DNA: TGTGCCAGTAGTAAAACCGGGACAGGGCCCGGGGAGCTGTTTTTT; CDR3: CASSKTGTGPGELFF
size: -; V: TRBV28; length: 19; J: TRBJ1-4; D: TRBD1; DNA: TGTGCCAGCAGGGACTACCAGGGGGCCCGAAAGACAACTAATGAAAAACTGTTTTTT; CDR3: CASRDYQGARKTTNEKLFF
size: -; V: TRBV12-1; length: 17; J: TRBJ2-3; D: -; DNA: TGTGCCAGCAGCTTTTATAGCGGGGGGCTTACCACAGATACGCAGTATTTT; CDR3: CASSFYSGGLTTDTQYF
size: -; V: TRBV6-5; length: 12; J: TRBJ1-2; D: -; DNA: TGTGCCAGCAGACGGGGGGACTATGGCTACACCTTC; CDR3: CASRRGDYGYTF
size: once; V: TRBV6-1; length: 14; J: TRBJ2-3; D: TRBD2; DNA: TGTGCCACTGGAAGACTAGCAGGGACAGATACGCAGTATTTT; CDR3: CATGRLAGTDTQYF
size: -; V: TRBV4-3; length: 14; J: TRBJ1-4; D: -; DNA: TGCGCCAGCAGCCCGCGGGGGGGTAATGAAAAACTGTTTTTT; CDR3: CASSPRGGNEKLFF
size: -; V: TRBV18; length: 16; J: TRBJ1-3; D: TRBD1; DNA: TGTGCCAGCTCAGAAGGAACAGGGGGAACGGGAAACACCATATATTTT; CDR3: CASSEGTGGTGNTIYF
size: -; V: TRBV5-4; length: 15; J: TRBJ1-2; D: TRBD1; DNA: TGTGCCAGCAGCTTGGCCAGGGGGCGCAACTATGGCTACACCTTC; CDR3: CASSLARGRNYGYTF
size: -; V: TRBV29-1; length: 14; J: TRBJ1-2; D: -; DNA: TGCAGCGTCGCTGGAGGACTGGGTAACTATGGCTACACTTTC; CDR3: CSVAGGLGNYGYTF
size: -; V: TRBV18; length: 17; J: TRBJ1-6; D: -; DNA: TGTGCCAGCTCACCAAGGTCCAGGGCCTCCTATAATTCACCCCTCCACTTT; CDR3: CASSPRSRASYNSPLHF
size: -; V: TRBV19; length: 13; J: TRBJ1-2; D: -; DNA: TGTGCCAGTAGTATAGCCACGGGGGATGGCTACACCTTC; CDR3: CASSIATGDGYTF
size: -; V: TRBV7-2; length: 14; J: TRBJ1-2; D: TRBD1; DNA: TGTGCCAGCAGCCCCCGACAGGGGGCGCAGGGCTACACCTTC; CDR3: CASSPRQGAQGYTF